Following are 23 T cell receptor beta chains from one sample sequenced in a study of blood T cell repertoires in COVID-19. Profiled with immunoSEQ multiplex PCR; TCRdb holds only in-frame clones, not every one. The sample records about 260,000 clones, about nine tenths being singletons. The specimen was peripheral blood. These receptors all stem from a man aged 60-69 years who had recovered from COVID-19.

J is TRBJ1-6 and V is TRBV7-2; D call uncertain. Germline V gene data show CDR1 as SGHTA and CDR2 as FQGNSA. The V end lost 2 bases, the J end lost 3 bases, and 8 bases lay between the germline ends. CDR3 length: 15 residues. The CDR3 sequence is CASSLPGNYNSPLHF. For the CDR3, the DNA is TGTGCCAGCAGCTTACCGGGGAACTATAATTCACCCCTCCACTTT.

The chain employs TRBV12-3 or TRBV12-4 and TRBJ1-2; 7 positions agree with TRBD1. The CDR3 is 13 amino acids. The V and J ends lost 2 bases and 7 bases, in that order; junction bases with no gene match: 4. CDR3: CASSLRQGLGYTF. The CDR3 coding sequence is TGTGCCAGCAGTTTAAGACAGGGTCTTGGCTACACCTTC.

The chain uses TRBV9 and TRBJ2-3; TRBD2 aligns across 10 bases. This CDR3 comprises 17 residues. Germline values: CDR1 SGDLS, CDR2 YYNGEE. V lost 0 bases to trimming and J lost 5 bases; unmatched junction nucleotides: 9. The CDR3: CASSVVGQRGGGDTQYF. CDR3 nucleotide sequence: TGTGCCAGCAGCGTAGTGGGTCAGCGGGGGGGCGGAGATACGCAGTATTTT.

The chain employs TRBV18 and TRBJ1-3; 8 positions agree with TRBD1. After removal of 3 bases from V and 6 bases from J, the junction contained 10 bases not matched to a gene. The germline V gene encodes CDR1 KGHSH and CDR2 LQKENI. This CDR3 is built from 16 residues. The CDR3 loop is CASSPIGTGRENTIYF. CDR3 nucleotide sequence: TGTGCCAGCTCACCGATTGGGACAGGTAGGGAAAACACCATATATTTT.

The rearrangement links TRBV10-1 to TRBJ2-7; 10 nucleotides align to TRBD2. Germline CDR1 is WNHNN and CDR2 is SYGVQD (reference sequence). The ends lost 2 bases at V and 6 bases at J; junction bases unmatched: 7. CDR3 length: 15 amino acids. The CDR3 region is CASSEAAGGQVEQYF. CDR3 coding DNA: TGCGCCAGCAGTGAGGCAGCGGGGGGGCAGGTCGAGCAGTACTTC.

V usage is TRBV19 and J usage is TRBJ1-5; 9 nucleotides match TRBD1. Germline V gene data show CDR1 as LNHDA and CDR2 as SQIVND (reference sequence). Unmatched junction bases numbered 12, after V lost 3 bases and J lost 3 bases. The CDR3 is 18 residues long. The CDR3 loop is CASSIAGPGQGFNQPQHF. The CDR3 DNA follows: TGTGCCAGTAGTATCGCGGGCCCGGGACAGGGATTCAATCAGCCCCAGCATTTT.

The genes are TRBV5-5 and TRBJ2-7; tentative D call: TRBD2 (7 bases). Looked up from germline, CDR1 is SGHKS and CDR2 is YYEKEE (reference sequence). Trimming left V 5 bases short and J 3 bases short, with 15 bases between. The CDR3 runs 14 residues. CDR3 sequence reads: CASRGGGGGYEQYF. In nucleotides, the CDR3 is TGTGCCAGCAGGGGTGGCGGGGGCGGCTACGAGCAGTACTTC.

The gene calls are TRBV7-9 and TRBJ2-3; TRBD2 matches 8 bases. The V gene's germline CDR1 is SEHNR and CDR2 FQNEAQ (reference sequence). The CDR3 length is 14 residues. The trim removed 4 bases at V and 2 bases at J, leaving 2 bases unmatched. The CDR3 nucleotides are TGTGCCAGCAGCTCTAGCGGGTACACAGATACGCAGTATTTT. Its translation is CASSSSGYTDTQYF.

V usage is TRBV4-2 and J usage is TRBJ1-5, with D tentatively TRBD1 (5 bases). The germline CDR1 and CDR2 sequences are LGHNA and YNFKEQ. CDR3 length: 13 residues. V was shortened by 4 bases and J by 7 bases, with 11 bases between the two germline ends. CDR3 in DNA: TGTGCCAGCAGCCCTTCAGGGAAGCAGCCCCAGCATTTT. This encodes CASSPSGKQPQHF.

J is TRBJ2-3 and V is TRBV20-1, with 10 bases lining up with TRBD2. The J segment lost 4 bases and the V segment lost 3 bases, leaving 4 bases of the junction unmatched. CDR1 is DFQATT and CDR2 is SNEGSKA in the germline V gene (reference sequence). The CDR3 totals 14 residues. Here the CDR3 reads CSASVSGGPDTQYF. CDR3 DNA: TGCAGTGCTAGTGTTAGCGGGGGGCCAGATACGCAGTATTTT.

This clone occurred once. This chain connects TRBV19 to TRBJ1-3; D possibly corresponds to TRBD1 (6 bases). Germline V gene data show CDR1 as LNHDA and CDR2 as SQIVND (reference sequence). Trimming removed 11 bases from V and 0 bases from J, with 29 bases in between. The CDR3 is 19 residues long. CDR3 amino acids: CAGRKKETGPPLSGNTIYF. The CDR3, as DNA: TGTGCCGGCCGGAAGAAGGAGACAGGCCCCCCACTCTCTGGAAACACCATATATTTT.

This chain links TRBV15 with TRBJ2-1, with TRBD1 identical over 10 bases. The CDR3 is made up of 16 amino acids. Germline V CDR1 and CDR2: LNHNV, YYDKDF (reference sequence). The trim removed 6 bases at V and 7 bases at J, leaving 12 bases unmatched. The CDR3 region is CATSRRSGTGDNEQFF. CDR3 bases: TGTGCCACCAGTCGACGGTCCGGGACAGGGGATAATGAGCAGTTCTTC.

The genes are TRBV19 and TRBJ1-5, with D possibly TRBD1 on 5 matching bases. The length of the CDR3 is 14 residues. The V and J ends lost 1 base and 6 bases respectively, with 10 bases between them. Germline V gene data show CDR1 as LNHDA and CDR2 as SQIVND (reference sequence). Written as DNA, the CDR3 is TGTGCCAGTAGTATAGTTACGGGGGGTCAGCCCCAGCATTTT. Encoded protein: CASSIVTGGQPQHF.

This chain connects TRBV7-8 to TRBJ2-5; 8 bases map to TRBD2. Trimming took 5 bases from V and 0 from J; bases not matched to a gene: 14. Germline loops: CDR1 SGHVS, CDR2 FQNEAQ. This CDR3 spans 18 amino acids. The DNA of the CDR3 is TGTGCCAGCAGCCTATACGGACTAGCAGAAAATTACCAAGAGACCCAGTACTTC. Encoded protein: CASSLYGLAENYQETQYF.

This clone has more than one count but fewer than ten. The chain employs TRBV19 and TRBJ2-2; 12 positions match TRBD2. The germline CDR1 and CDR2 sequences are LNHDA and SQIVND (reference sequence). J lost 6 bases, V lost 6 bases, and 8 bases had no gene match. CDR3 length: 16 amino acids. CDR3 sequence reads: CASSPSGGAFPGELFF. The CDR3 nucleotides are TGTGCCAGTAGCCCTAGCGGGGGGGCCTTTCCCGGGGAGCTGTTTTTT.

The chain joins TRBV25-1 to TRBJ1-6, with 7 bases matching TRBD1. In germline, CDR1 is MGHDK, CDR2 SYGVNS. This CDR3 is 16 amino acids long. With 2 bases clipped from V and 10 bases from J, the junction kept 11 bases outside the gene matches. In DNA, the CDR3 is TGTGCCAGCAGTGAAAAGGGGGCAGGTGCGGTCTCACCCCTCCACTTT. Translated, it gives CASSEKGAGAVSPLHF.

This rearrangement joins TRBV7-8 to TRBJ1-2, with 10 nucleotides matching TRBD1. CDR1 and CDR2 from the germline V gene are SGHVS and FQNEAQ. The CDR3 contains 16 residues. V gave up 0 bases and J gave up 5 bases; unmatched junction bases: 6. The CDR3 region has the DNA TGTGCCAGCAGCTTAGCGGAGGGACAGGGGATATATGGCTACACCTTC. Translated, it gives CASSLAEGQGIYGYTF.

V is TRBV23-1 and J is TRBJ1-6; 7 bases fit TRBD1. TRBV23-1 is filed as an ORF, its function uncertain. The CDR3 extends over 17 amino acids. The trim removed 2 bases at V and 9 bases at J, leaving 13 bases unmatched. The CDR3 region has the DNA TGCGCCAGCAGTCAACCCGCTCGGACAGGTTTCCTTTCACCCCTCCACTTT. It specifies CASSQPARTGFLSPLHF.

The chain combines TRBV6-5 with TRBJ2-5, with 7 bases aligning to TRBD1. Germline V gene lookup returns CDR1 MNHEY and CDR2 SVGAGI. The CDR3 is 15 residues long. V dropped 5 bases and J dropped 5; count of bases not matched to a gene: 11. The CDR3 is CASSHETGKGETQYF. The CDR3 DNA reads TGTGCCAGCAGTCATGAGACAGGGAAGGGGGAGACCCAGTACTTC.

This clone was detected a few times. J is TRBJ2-1 and V is TRBV7-9; possibly TRBD2 for D (6 bases). Trimming pared 2 bases from V and 10 bases from J, leaving 6 bases between. This CDR3 is 11 amino acids long. In germline, CDR1 is SEHNR, CDR2 FQNEAQ (reference sequence). Here the CDR3 reads CASSLSGEQFF. The CDR3 DNA reads as TGTGCCAGCAGCTTAAGCGGGGAGCAGTTCTTC.

The chain has TRBV11-2 and TRBJ2-7; TRBD2 matches 13 bases. CDR3 length equals 16 residues. The J segment lost 2 bases and the V segment lost 5 bases, leaving 6 bases of the junction unmatched. Germline loops: CDR1 SGHAT, CDR2 FQNNGV. The CDR3 reads CASSRTSGGQPYEQYF. The CDR3 nucleotides read TGTGCCAGCAGCCGGACTAGCGGGGGCCAACCCTACGAGCAGTACTTC.

The chain employs TRBV12-3 or TRBV12-4 and TRBJ2-5; D might be TRBD2 (5 bases). The CDR3 sequence is 12 residues long. V shed 4 bases and J shed 9 bases, with 12 bases lying between them. The CDR3: CASSSTRAAQYF. The DNA for the CDR3 is TGTGCCAGCAGTTCTACTCGAGCGGCCCAGTACTTC.

The chain joins TRBV7-3 to TRBJ2-5; 9 nucleotides line up with TRBD2. J was trimmed by 5 bases and V by 5 bases; bases with no gene match: 6. The CDR3 length is 14 residues. Germline CDR1 SGHTA, CDR2 FQGTGA. The CDR3 DNA sequence: TGTGCCAGCAGCCATAGCGGGGGAGGCGAGACCCAGTACTTC. This sequence encodes CASSHSGGGETQYF.